This entry is about one T cell receptor (beta chain). Its specificity is not known. This specimen belongs to a study of cytomegalovirus exposure and HLA in healthy donors. Study results and limitations: TCR beta chains numbering under 200 were designated cytomegalovirus-associated. Published work reported that the classifier diagnosed cytomegalovirus status with high specificity and sensitivity. Across donors, sequencing depth was assumed by presence/absence analyses to be roughly uniform. Within the data, a cluster of highly shared sequence variants was likely a sequencing artifact.

Primers for the PCR totalled 60 Vbeta and 13 Jbeta. Generated by immunoSEQ multiplex PCR, the TCRdb table keeps only in-frame clones and is missing some. The table lists tens of thousands of clones, just under 85% of them singletons, with 1.5% to 2% in the top ten. Per the germline V gene, CDR1 is MDHEN and CDR2 is SYDVKM. This CDR3 has 16 residues. The V and J ends lost 1 base and 2 bases respectively, with 12 bases between them. Input material: PBMCs. V usage is TRBV28 and J usage is TRBJ1-5; D perhaps matches TRBD1 (6 bases). The receptor comes from a man aged 35 to 55 in good health and CMV-seronegative. CDR3 sequence (DNA): TGTGCCAGCAGTTTATTGGAGGGGGGGGGCAATCAGCCCCAGCATTTT. Its protein product is CASSLLEGGGNQPQHF.